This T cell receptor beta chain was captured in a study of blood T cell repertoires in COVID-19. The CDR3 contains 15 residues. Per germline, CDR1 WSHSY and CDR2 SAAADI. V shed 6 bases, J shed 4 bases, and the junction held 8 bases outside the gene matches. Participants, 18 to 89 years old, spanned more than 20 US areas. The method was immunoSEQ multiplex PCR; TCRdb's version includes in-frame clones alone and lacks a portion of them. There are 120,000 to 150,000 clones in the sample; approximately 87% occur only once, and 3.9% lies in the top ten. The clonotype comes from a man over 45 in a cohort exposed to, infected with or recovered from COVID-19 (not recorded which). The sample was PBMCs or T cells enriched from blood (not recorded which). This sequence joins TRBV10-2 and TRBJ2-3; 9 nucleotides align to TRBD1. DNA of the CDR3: TGCGCCAGCAGCACGAGGGACAGGGTTTCAGATACGCAGTATTTT. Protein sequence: CASSTRDRVSDTQYF.